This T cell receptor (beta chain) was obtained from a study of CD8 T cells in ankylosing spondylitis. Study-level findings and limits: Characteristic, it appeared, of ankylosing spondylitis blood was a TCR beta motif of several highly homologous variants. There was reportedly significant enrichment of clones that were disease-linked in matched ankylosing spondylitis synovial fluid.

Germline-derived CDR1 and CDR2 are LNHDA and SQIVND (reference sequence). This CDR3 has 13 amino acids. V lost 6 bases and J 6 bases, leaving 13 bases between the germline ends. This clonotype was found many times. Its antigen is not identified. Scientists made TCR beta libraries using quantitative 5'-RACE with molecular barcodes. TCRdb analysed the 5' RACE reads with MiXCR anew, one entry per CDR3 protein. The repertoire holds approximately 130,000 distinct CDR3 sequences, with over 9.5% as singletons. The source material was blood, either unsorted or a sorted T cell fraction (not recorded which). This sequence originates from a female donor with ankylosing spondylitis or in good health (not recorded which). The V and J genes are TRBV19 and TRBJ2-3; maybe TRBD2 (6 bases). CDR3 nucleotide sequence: TGTGCCAGTAGCTTGACTAGGGGCGATACGCAGTATTTT. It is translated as CASSLTRGDTQYF.